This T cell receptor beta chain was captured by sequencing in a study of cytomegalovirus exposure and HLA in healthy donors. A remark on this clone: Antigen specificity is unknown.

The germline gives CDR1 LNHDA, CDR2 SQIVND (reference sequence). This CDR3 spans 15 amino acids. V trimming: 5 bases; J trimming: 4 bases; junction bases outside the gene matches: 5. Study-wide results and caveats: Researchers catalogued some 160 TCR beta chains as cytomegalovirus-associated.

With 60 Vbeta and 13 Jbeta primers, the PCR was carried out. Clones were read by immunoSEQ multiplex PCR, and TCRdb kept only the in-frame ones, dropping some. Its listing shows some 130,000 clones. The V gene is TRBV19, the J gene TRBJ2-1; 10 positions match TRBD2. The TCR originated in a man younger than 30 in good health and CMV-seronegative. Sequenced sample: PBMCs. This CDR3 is CASSLSGRVYNEQFF. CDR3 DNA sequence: TGTGCCAGTAGTTTGAGCGGGAGGGTTTACAATGAGCAGTTCTTC.